Each of the 32 T cell receptor beta chains below was sequenced from the same sample in a study of OX40 agonist ivuxolimab in advanced cancers. TCRdb keeps only in-frame clones here, not all; method: immunoSEQ multiplex PCR. The sample carries over 40,000 clones, more than 70% recorded once. Specimen: CD4+ or CD8+ T cells sorted from blood, collected in a trial of the OX40 agonist ivuxolimab. All receptors derive from an adult with an advanced solid tumor such as melanoma, head and neck, liver or kidney cancer.

The chain joins TRBV27 to TRBJ2-2; 9 bases are a match to TRBD2. Germline V gene sequence: CDR1 MNHEY, CDR2 SMNVEV (reference sequence). V was pared by 3 bases and J by 5 bases, with 10 bases of the junction left unmatched. The CDR3 contains 17 residues. The DNA of the CDR3 is TGTGCCAGCAGTTTTCTATTAGCGGGAGAAGGGACCGGGGAGCTGTTTTTT. It yields the protein CASSFLLAGEGTGELFF.

This rearrangement joins TRBV28 to TRBJ1-5; a weak D match, TRBD1 (5 bases). The V and J ends lost 7 bases and 5 bases respectively, with 15 bases between them. This CDR3 region has 14 residues. From germline, CDR1 is MDHEN and CDR2 SYDVKM. In nucleotides, the CDR3 is TGTGCCAGCACGGGAGGGGTTGGCGATCAGCCCCAGCATTTT. Encoded protein: CASTGGVGDQPQHF.

The chain carries TRBV7-9 and TRBJ2-3; D possibly corresponds to TRBD1 (6 bases). Trimming pared 4 bases from V and 2 bases from J, leaving 13 bases between. Per germline, CDR1 SEHNR and CDR2 FQNEAQ (reference sequence). The CDR3 sequence is 15 residues long. CDR3 in amino acids: CASSWPGQFTDTQYF. The CDR3 DNA reads TGTGCCAGCAGCTGGCCCGGACAGTTCACAGATACGCAGTATTTT.

The J gene is TRBJ1-5, the V gene TRBV30, with D unresolved. Looked up from germline, CDR1 is GTSNPN and CDR2 is SVGIG (reference sequence). With 1 base removed from V and 5 bases from J, the gap between germline ends came to 9 bases. The CDR3 extends over 13 amino acids. The CDR3 is CAWSAWFDQPQHF. CDR3 DNA: TGTGCCTGGAGTGCCTGGTTCGATCAGCCCCAGCATTTT.

The V gene is TRBV28, the J gene TRBJ2-1; D is unclear. V dropped 2 bases and J dropped 7 bases, with 12 bases sitting between them. The CDR3 has 14 amino acids. CDR1 and CDR2 from the germline V gene are MDHEN and SYDVKM. In DNA, the CDR3 is TGTGCCAGCAGTTTAACAGCCCTGGGGAATGAGCAGTTCTTC. Translating it yields CASSLTALGNEQFF.

The chain couples TRBV18 to TRBJ1-2; D is undetermined. V lost 6 bases and J lost 8, with 16 bases in between. CDR3 size: 13 residues. Germline loops: CDR1 KGHSH, CDR2 LQKENI. The CDR3, as DNA: TGTGCCAGCTCGCCCTACCCGCGCGACGGCTACACCTTC. It translates to CASSPYPRDGYTF.

The table lists this clone with a count of one. CDR3 residues: CASSPGTQNYEQYF. The CDR3 region has the DNA TGTGCCAGCAGTCCCGGGACACAGAACTACGAGCAGTACTTC. The rearrangement joins TRBV7-9 to TRBJ2-7; D might be TRBD1 (6 bases). The CDR3 covers 14 residues. CDR1 is SEHNR, CDR2 FQNEAQ, per germline (reference sequence). V lost 6 bases to trimming and J lost 3 bases, with 15 bases between them.

The chain combines TRBV27 with TRBJ2-1; TRBD2 agrees at 10 bases. CDR1 is MNHEY, CDR2 SMNVEV, per germline (reference sequence). The CDR3 sequence is 16 residues long. V dropped 1 base and J dropped 5; count of bases not matched to a gene: 5. The CDR3 sequence is CASSLYSGLANNEQFF. Here the CDR3 DNA reads TGTGCCAGCAGTTTATATTCGGGACTAGCGAACAATGAGCAGTTCTTC.

The chain recombines TRBV2 with TRBJ2-4; 7 bases are a match to TRBD2. The J segment lost 5 bases and the V segment lost 6 bases, leaving 1 base of the junction unmatched. The germline CDR1 and CDR2 sequences are SNHLY and FYNNEI. The CDR3 totals 12 residues. CDR3 sequence (DNA): TGTGCCAGCAGAGCGGGACAAAACATTCAGTACTTC. Its translation is CASRAGQNIQYF.

V gene TRBV25-1 combines with J gene TRBJ1-1; tentatively, D is TRBD1 (5 bases). CDR3 length: 14 amino acids. Germline CDR1 and CDR2: MGHDK and SYGVNS. Trimming left V 4 bases short and J 2 bases short, with 11 bases between. The CDR3 is CASSASGGNTEAFF. CDR3 coding DNA: TGTGCCAGCAGTGCCAGTGGGGGTAACACTGAAGCTTTCTTT.

The J gene is TRBJ2-7, the V gene TRBV28; perhaps TRBD1 as D (6 bases). The V end lost 7 bases, the J end lost 4 bases, and 8 bases lay between the germline ends. The CDR3 sequence is 11 residues long. Germline V CDR1 and CDR2: MDHEN, SYDVKM. DNA of the CDR3: TGTGCCAGCACGGACAGTTACGAGCAGTACTTC. This gives the protein CASTDSYEQYF.

This chain uses TRBV27 with TRBJ2-7; D is possibly TRBD1 or TRBD2 (5 bases each). The CDR3 extends over 13 amino acids. The V end lost 6 bases, the J end lost 3 bases, and 12 bases lay between the germline ends. CDR1 is MNHEY and CDR2 is SMNVEV in the germline V gene (reference sequence). The CDR3 sequence is CASRYRDGYEQYF. The CDR3 DNA reads TGTGCCAGCAGATACCGGGACGGCTACGAGCAGTACTTC.

The V gene is TRBV6-1, the J gene TRBJ2-5; D might be TRBD1 or TRBD2, each matching 5 bases. Trimming cost V 4 bases and J 4 bases, with 22 bases left between them. The germline V gene encodes CDR1 MNHNS and CDR2 SASEGT. The CDR3 is 17 residues long. CDR3 nucleotides: TGTGCCAGCAGTGCGCGCCTGATGAGGGACCCCGGAGAGACCCAGTACTTC. Translation: CASSARLMRDPGETQYF.

The V and J genes are TRBV9 and TRBJ2-7; the D gene is possibly TRBD1 (6 bases). CDR3 length: 15 residues. CDR1 is SGDLS, CDR2 YYNGEE, per germline. Trimming stripped 0 bases from V and 0 bases from J, with 10 bases between. CDR3 bases: TGTGCCAGCAGCGTAGCGGAACAGGGCTCCTACGAGCAGTACTTC. Amino acids: CASSVAEQGSYEQYF.

The gene calls are TRBV30 and TRBJ1-1, with 9 bases matching TRBD1. The germline CDR1 and CDR2 sequences are GTSNPN and SVGIG (reference sequence). V was pared by 2 bases and J by 5 bases, with 6 bases of the junction left unmatched. CDR3 size: 14 residues. The CDR3 DNA reads TGTGCCTGGAGTCTTGGGACAGGGAAGACTGAAGCTTTCTTT. This gives the protein CAWSLGTGKTEAFF.

The J gene is TRBJ1-2, the V gene TRBV19; tentative D call: TRBD1 (6 bases). This CDR3 comprises 12 residues. Germline V lookup: CDR1 LNHDA, CDR2 SQIVND (reference sequence). V was shortened by 8 bases and J by 4 bases, with 11 bases between the two germline ends. CDR3 protein: CASHGGAYGYTF. DNA for the CDR3: TGTGCCAGTCATGGGGGGGCCTATGGCTACACCTTC. Complete variable domain (other parts from reference TRBV19 and TRBJ1-2): DGGITQSPKYLFRKEGQNVTLSCEQNLNHDAMYWYRQDPGQGLRLIYYSQIVNDFQKGDIAEGYSVSREKKESFPLTVTSAQKNPTAFYLCASHGGAYGYTFGSGTRLTVV.

The chain links TRBV30 to TRBJ1-4; D is perhaps TRBD1 (5 bases). This CDR3 has 14 residues. Germline V gene lookup returns CDR1 GTSNPN and CDR2 SVGIG (reference sequence). V was pared by 6 bases and J by 6 bases, with 17 bases between. In DNA, the CDR3 is TGTGCCTGTAACATGGGGGACGGGGATGAAAAACTGTTTTTT. Translating gives CACNMGDGDEKLFF. The whole variable domain, filled in from reference TRBV30 and TRBJ1-4, reads SQTIHQWPATLVQPVGSPLSLECTVEGTSNPNLYWYRQAAGRGLQLLFYSVGIGQISSEVPQNLSASRPQDRQFILSSKKLLLSDSGFYLCACNMGDGDEKLFFGSGTQLSVL.

V usage is TRBV7-2 and J usage is TRBJ1-1; D is ambiguous. Germline CDR1 SGHTA, CDR2 FQGNSA. V lost 6 bases to trimming and J lost 5 bases, with 16 bases between them. The CDR3 extends over 14 amino acids. CDR3 nucleotide sequence: TGTGCCAGCAGTACCGAGATTCATGGAACTGAAGCTTTCTTT. It specifies CASSTEIHGTEAFF.

The J gene is TRBJ2-3, the V gene TRBV19; D is unresolved. The V gene lost 0 bases and the J gene lost 4 bases, with 8 bases spanning the gap. Germline V gene lookup returns CDR1 LNHDA and CDR2 SQIVND (reference sequence). The CDR3 consists of 14 residues. The CDR3 loop is CASSIDGYSDTQYF. DNA for the CDR3: TGTGCCAGTAGTATAGACGGTTATTCAGATACGCAGTATTTT.

The V call is TRBV28, the J call TRBJ2-4; D remains unclear. CDR1 and CDR2 (germline): MDHEN, SYDVKM. CDR3 length: 15 amino acids. Trimming pared 8 bases from V and 1 base from J, leaving 15 bases between. The CDR3 loop reads CASQRSPKAKNIQYF. CDR3 in DNA: TGTGCCAGCCAAAGGAGCCCTAAGGCCAAAAACATTCAGTACTTC. Full variable domain (outside the CDR3, taken from reference TRBV28 and TRBJ2-4): DVKVTQSSRYLVKRTGEKVFLECVQDMDHENMFWYRQDPGLGLRLIYFSYDVKMKEKGDIPEGYSVSREKKERFSLILESASTNQTSMYLCASQRSPKAKNIQYFGAGTRLSVL.

This clone has more than one count but fewer than ten. The V call is TRBV19, the J call TRBJ1-5; D perhaps matches TRBD1 (5 bases). The CDR3 runs 15 residues. The V end lost 6 bases, the J end lost 2 bases, and 14 bases lay between the germline ends. Germline lookup yields CDR1 LNHDA and CDR2 SQIVND (reference sequence). In DNA, the CDR3 is TGTGCCAGTAGACCTTACACAGGAGGCAATCAGCCCCAGCATTTT. Translation gives CASRPYTGGNQPQHF. The full variable domain, in which reference TRBV19 and TRBJ1-5 provide the parts outside the CDR3, is DGGITQSPKYLFRKEGQNVTLSCEQNLNHDAMYWYRQDPGQGLRLIYYSQIVNDFQKGDIAEGYSVSREKKESFPLTVTSAQKNPTAFYLCASRPYTGGNQPQHFGDGTRLSIL.

The chain combines TRBV30 with TRBJ2-1; D not certain. The CDR3 covers 12 residues. Trimming left V 2 bases short and J 7 bases short, with 9 bases between. Germline V CDR1 and CDR2: GTSNPN, SVGIG (reference sequence). Here the CDR3 DNA reads TGTGCCTGGAGTCCCAATCTTAATGAGCAGTTCTTC. Translated: CAWSPNLNEQFF.

The V call is TRBV18, the J call TRBJ2-3; the match to TRBD1 covers 10 bases. This CDR3 contains 16 residues. The V gene end was trimmed by 1 base and the J gene end by 2 bases; junction bases not matched to a gene: 3. Germline V lookup: CDR1 KGHSH, CDR2 LQKENI. The CDR3 region has the DNA TGTGCCAGCTCACCACTTGGGACAGGGGTCACAGATACGCAGTATTTT. Protein sequence: CASSPLGTGVTDTQYF.

The chain joins TRBV6-5 to TRBJ2-1; D not certain. CDR1 and CDR2 from the germline V gene are MNHEY and SVGAGI. The V gene lost 5 bases and the J gene lost 7 bases, with 12 bases spanning the gap. This CDR3 contains 13 residues. The chain's CDR3 is CASSDPILNEQFF. The CDR3 region has the DNA TGTGCCAGCAGTGATCCCATCTTAAATGAGCAGTTCTTC.

This clone appeared once. The chain recombines TRBV2 with TRBJ2-3; a weak D match, TRBD2 (6 bases). This CDR3 contains 16 residues. V was pared by 6 bases and J by 0 bases, with 16 bases between. CDR1 SNHLY and CDR2 FYNNEI come from the germline V gene. The CDR3, as DNA: TGTGCCAGCAGGGCCTCATGGCGGGATAGCACAGATACGCAGTATTTT. Amino acids: CASRASWRDSTDTQYF. Filled out from reference TRBV2 and TRBJ2-3, the complete variable domain reads EPEVTQTPSHQVTQMGQEVILRCVPISNHLYFYWYRQILGQKVEFLVSFYNNEISEKSEIFDDQFSVERPDGSNFTLKIRSTKLEDSAMYFCASRASWRDSTDTQYFGPGTRLTVL.

The rearrangement joins TRBV25-1 to TRBJ2-1, with 10 positions matching TRBD1. CDR1 is MGHDK, CDR2 SYGVNS, per germline. The CDR3 is made up of 13 amino acids. The junction had 3 bases not matched to a gene; V was cut back by 7 bases and J by 6 bases. CDR3: CASTRTGGNEQFF. The CDR3 nucleotides are TGTGCCAGCACTAGGACAGGGGGCAATGAGCAGTTCTTC.

The rearrangement joins TRBV19 to TRBJ2-1, with D unclear. The CDR3 sequence is 14 residues long. Germline V gene lookup returns CDR1 LNHDA and CDR2 SQIVND (reference sequence). V was cut by 5 bases and J by 3 bases, with 11 bases left in between. In nucleotides, the CDR3 is TGTGCCAGTAGTGGGATTCACTTCTACAATGAGCAGTTCTTC. Amino acid sequence: CASSGIHFYNEQFF.

This clone was seen only a few times. The chain links TRBV7-9 to TRBJ1-1; perhaps TRBD1 as D (6 bases). Trimming left V 4 bases short and J 4 bases short, with 19 bases between. This CDR3 is built from 16 residues. In germline, CDR1 is SEHNR, CDR2 FQNEAQ (reference sequence). Written as DNA, the CDR3 is TGTGCCAGCAGCTCAGTCCTCGGGGGGCAGGGCACTGAAGCTTTCTTT. Protein sequence: CASSSVLGGQGTEAFF.

The chain joins TRBV27 to TRBJ2-7; perhaps TRBD1 as D (5 bases). This CDR3 spans 13 amino acids. The V gene lost 6 bases and the J gene lost 1 base, with 10 bases spanning the gap. The V gene's germline CDR1 is MNHEY and CDR2 SMNVEV (reference sequence). The CDR3: CASSLTASYEQYF. In DNA form, the CDR3 reads TGTGCCAGCAGCTTGACAGCGTCCTACGAGCAGTACTTC.

The chain combines TRBV5-6 with TRBJ2-5; 8 nucleotides match TRBD2. This CDR3 has 17 amino acids. Germline CDR1 reads SGHDT; CDR2 reads YYEEEE. Trimming at V came to 3 bases and at J to 2 bases, leaving 12 bases not matched to a gene. The CDR3 DNA sequence: TGTGCCAGCAGCTCTGCTCTCTGGCGGGGGGAACAAGAGACCCAGTACTTC. Its translation is CASSSALWRGEQETQYF.

V is TRBV4-1 and J is TRBJ2-7; 9 nucleotides line up with TRBD1. This CDR3 has 15 residues. The germline V gene encodes CDR1 MGHRA and CDR2 YSYEKL. After removal of 4 bases from V and 4 bases from J, the junction contained 8 bases not matched to a gene. Written as DNA, the CDR3 is TGCGCCAGCAGCCCAGGCGGGACAGGGTTATACGAGCAGTACTTC. The encoded protein is CASSPGGTGLYEQYF.

This chain connects TRBV6-1 to TRBJ2-2; D is unclear. V dropped 7 bases and J dropped 4 bases, with 13 bases sitting between them. The CDR3 spans 14 residues. The V gene's germline CDR1 is MNHNS and CDR2 SASEGT. CDR3: CASKVYLGTGELFF. The DNA of the CDR3 is TGTGCCAGCAAGGTGTATCTTGGCACCGGGGAGCTGTTTTTT.